One and the same sample provided the 8 T cell receptor beta chains below, sequenced in a study of blood T cell repertoires in COVID-19. TCRdb's table, derived via immunoSEQ multiplex PCR, lists solely in-frame clones and lacks some. The profile shows roughly 390,000 clones, around 87% of them singletons. The sample consisted of peripheral blood. All receptors derive from a woman in her twenties or thirties with COVID-19, enrolled during active disease.

The V call is TRBV5-4, the J call TRBJ1-4; D may be TRBD1 (5 bases). The CDR3 runs to 14 residues. The germline V gene encodes CDR1 SGHNT and CDR2 YYREEE (reference sequence). Trimming took 3 bases from V and 7 from J, leaving 13 bases between them. The CDR3 protein is CASSSGLGGEKLFF. The DNA for the CDR3 is TGTGCCAGCAGCTCGGGACTGGGCGGTGAAAAACTGTTTTTT.

The V and J genes are TRBV11-2 and TRBJ2-7, with TRBD2 matching 7 bases. V lost 0 bases, J lost 5 bases, and 7 bases stayed unmatched. Germline CDR1 reads SGHAT; CDR2 reads FQNNGV. The CDR3 totals 15 residues. CDR3 protein: CASSLEGREANEQYF. The CDR3 DNA reads as TGTGCCAGCAGCTTAGAGGGACGGGAGGCGAACGAGCAGTACTTC.

V gene TRBV9 combines with J gene TRBJ2-1; 9 bases are a match to TRBD2. The CDR3 sequence is 16 residues long. Trimming at V came to 0 bases and at J to 2 bases, leaving 3 bases not matched to a gene. Germline assignment: CDR1 SGDLS and CDR2 YYNGEE. CDR3 loop: CASSVGPSGTYNEQFF. The DNA for the CDR3 is TGTGCCAGCAGCGTAGGTCCTAGCGGGACCTACAATGAGCAGTTCTTC.

This clone was recorded only once. The chain joins TRBV28 to TRBJ2-7, with D perhaps matching TRBD1 (6 bases). V dropped 3 bases and J dropped 5 bases, with 11 bases sitting between them. Germline assignment: CDR1 MDHEN and CDR2 SYDVKM. The CDR3 is made up of 13 amino acids. The CDR3 DNA sequence: TGTGCCAGCAGTTTGGGACACCGCAACGAGCAGTACTTC. It specifies CASSLGHRNEQYF.

The rearrangement joins TRBV5-1 to TRBJ1-2; TRBD1 aligns across 9 bases. This CDR3 region has 16 residues. With 4 bases clipped from V and 5 bases from J, the junction kept 12 bases outside the gene matches. The germline gives CDR1 SGHRS, CDR2 YFSETQ. The CDR3 reads CASSPTGDRVAYGYTF. CDR3 in DNA: TGCGCCAGCAGCCCCACGGGGGACAGGGTAGCGTATGGCTACACCTTC.

The chain is built from TRBV11-3 and TRBJ2-2, with 8 bases fitting TRBD2. J was trimmed by 5 bases and V by 1 base; bases with no gene match: 0. This CDR3 region has 14 residues. The germline CDR1 and CDR2 sequences are SGHNT and YENEEA. The CDR3 coding sequence is TGTGCCAGCAGCTTAGGCGGGAGGACCGGGGAGCTGTTTTTT. Its protein is CASSLGGRTGELFF.

The chain links TRBV5-4 to TRBJ2-2; the D gene is possibly TRBD2 (5 bases). The V end was cut by 2 bases, the J end by 2 bases, with 10 bases between. The CDR3 totals 15 residues. Germline CDR1 reads SGHNT; CDR2 reads YYREEE (reference sequence). This CDR3 reads CASSFTASNTGELFF. The CDR3 DNA is TGTGCCAGCAGCTTTACGGCTAGCAACACCGGGGAGCTGTTTTTT.

V is TRBV4-3 and J is TRBJ1-2; D not certain. Germline V gives CDR1 LGHNA, CDR2 YSLEER. Trimming shortened V by 0 bases and J by 4 bases, and 9 bases separated the two germline ends. The CDR3 is 14 amino acids. CDR3 region: CASSQEQNFYGYTF. The CDR3 coding sequence is TGCGCCAGCAGCCAAGAGCAGAATTTCTATGGCTACACCTTC.